This T cell receptor (beta chain) was observed in a study of T-cell memory formation after mild COVID-19 (dated by TCRdb to the early 2020s). In the study overall: Most TCR sequence clusters were specific to one of the two donors. The cohort comprised two young, previously healthy adult volunteers, one female and one male. Longitudinal TCRalpha and TCRbeta repertoire sequencing tracked T-cell clones expanding and contracting after mild COVID-19 in two donors. What the authors observed across the whole study: Contracting CD4+ clones appeared mostly in the CM and EM memory subsets, whereas CD8+ clones were enriched in EMRA. SARS-CoV-2 specificity of the second-wave clones peaking on day 37 was not confirmed. Some responding clones were detected in pre-infection memory, which suggested that pre-existing cross-reactive memory T cells had joined the SARS-CoV-2 response. Balanced CD4/CD8 phenotypes were observed for clones contracting from day 15 to 85, whereas a bias towards CD4+ was observed for a second wave of clones expanding from day 15 to 37. Only two mild cases were covered by the study, and larger cohorts that include severe cases with pre-infection samples were considered necessary.

PBMCs were isolated by Ficoll-Paque density gradient centrifugation. In its sample, this clonotype comes out as medium-sized (0.01 to 0.1%). Its antigen is not yet known. The record has no base qualities; no much larger clone is one base away. Reading from cysteine to phenylalanine, the CDR3 counts 16 amino acids. Left in the record is the CDR3 DNA by itself, 48 bases read in frame from the first base. V was cut back by 1 base and J by 0 bases, leaving a gap of 16 bases between them. For CDR1 and CDR2, the germline V gene (reference sequence) lists DFQATT and SNEGSKA. The reads were generated on an Illumina NovaSeq 6000. TCRalpha and TCRbeta cDNA libraries were constructed by 5'RACE with constant-segment primers, with sample barcodes and unique molecular identifiers being introduced. RNA was extracted from every sample with Trizol reagent. Amplification of the libraries took two PCR steps, and the second step added a second sample barcode plus Illumina TruSeq adapters. Libraries were sequenced on an Illumina NovaSeq with 2 x 150 bp paired-end reads. In the paper's pipeline: Demultiplexing of reads and collapsing into UMI-guided consensus sequences were performed with migec v1.2.7. Using mixcr v2.1.11, UMI consensuses were aligned to TRA and TRB V and J templates and then assembled into clonotypes. A clonotype was counted as expanded or contracted only if both edgeR and NoisET called the change significant, with noise models trained on biological replicates. For edgeR calls, the cutoffs were a false discovery rate-adjusted p below 0.01 and a log2 fold-change threshold of 1. As an exploratory analysis of dynamics, PCA with hierarchical clustering was applied to max-normalized trajectories of the 1000 most abundant clonotypes. Each responding clone was given a CD4 or CD8 phenotype based on the CD4+ and CD8+ repertoires, which had been sequenced separately. TCRdb passed the public sequencing reads through fastp at Q25 and MiXCR, retaining productive beta sequences. Entries that share a CDR3 protein sequence are merged under the most common genes and DNA. The V and J calls were not made by the authors but by TCRdb's processing. The sample profile shows about 7,000 distinct CDR3 sequences; about a third of them were found once. The ten most abundant clones make up around 52% of the sample.

Sequenced material: PBMCs or a T cell subset sorted from them (not recorded which). The TCR originated in an adult woman who had mild COVID-19 (a few samples of this study predate the infection). The sample titles of this study are shuffled in the database, so cell type and time point are left out; the donor was told from shared clones. This sequence uses TRBV20-1 and TRBJ2-7, and TRBD2 may be the D gene, going by 5 matching bases. The CDR3 reads as follows: CSARAPLEGSSYEQYF. DNA sequence: TGCAGTGCTAGAGCCCCATTAGAGGGCAGCTCCTACGAGCAGTACTTC.